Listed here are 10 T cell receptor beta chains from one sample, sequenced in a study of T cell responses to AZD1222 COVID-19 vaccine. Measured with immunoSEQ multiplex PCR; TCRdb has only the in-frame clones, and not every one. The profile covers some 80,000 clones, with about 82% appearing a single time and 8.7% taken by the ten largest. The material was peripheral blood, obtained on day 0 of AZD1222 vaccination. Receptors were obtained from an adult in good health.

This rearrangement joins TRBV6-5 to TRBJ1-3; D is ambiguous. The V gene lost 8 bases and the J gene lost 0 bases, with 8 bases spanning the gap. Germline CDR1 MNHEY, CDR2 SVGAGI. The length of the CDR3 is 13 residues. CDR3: CASSKNSGNTIYF. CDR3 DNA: TGTGCCAGCTCAAAGAACTCTGGAAACACCATATATTTT.

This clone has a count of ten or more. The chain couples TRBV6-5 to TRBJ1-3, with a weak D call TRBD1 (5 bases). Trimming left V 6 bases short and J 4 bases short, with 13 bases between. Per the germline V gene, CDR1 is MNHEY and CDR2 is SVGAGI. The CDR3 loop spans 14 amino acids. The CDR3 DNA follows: TGTGCCAGCAGAGGGACGAACACGGGAAACACCATATATTTT. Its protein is CASRGTNTGNTIYF.

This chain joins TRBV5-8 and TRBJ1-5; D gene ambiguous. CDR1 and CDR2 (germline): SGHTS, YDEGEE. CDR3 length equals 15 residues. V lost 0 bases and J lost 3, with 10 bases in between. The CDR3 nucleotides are TGTGCCAGCAGCTTGGGTCCGGCGCACAATCAGCCCCAGCATTTT. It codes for CASSLGPAHNQPQHF.

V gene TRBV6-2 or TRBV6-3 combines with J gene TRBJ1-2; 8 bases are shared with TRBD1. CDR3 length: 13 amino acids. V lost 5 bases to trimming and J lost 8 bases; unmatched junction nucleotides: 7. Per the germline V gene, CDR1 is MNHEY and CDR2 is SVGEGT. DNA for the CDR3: TGTGCCAGCAGTCTACAGGGGGATTACGGCTACACCTTC. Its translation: CASSLQGDYGYTF.

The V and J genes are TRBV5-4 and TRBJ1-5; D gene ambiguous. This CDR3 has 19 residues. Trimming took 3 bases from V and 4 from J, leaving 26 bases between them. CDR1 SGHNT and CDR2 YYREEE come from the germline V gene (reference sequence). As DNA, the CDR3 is TGTGCCAGCAGCTCCCCCCCGGAGGGCAAGCAATCGCTTAATCAGCCCCAGCATTTT. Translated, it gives CASSSPPEGKQSLNQPQHF.

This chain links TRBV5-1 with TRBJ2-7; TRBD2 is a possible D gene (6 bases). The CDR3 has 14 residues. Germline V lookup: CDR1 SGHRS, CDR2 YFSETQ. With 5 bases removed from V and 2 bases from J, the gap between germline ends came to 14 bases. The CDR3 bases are TGCGCCAGCAGTCCGGGACTTGTCCCCTACGAGCAGTACTTC. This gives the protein CASSPGLVPYEQYF.

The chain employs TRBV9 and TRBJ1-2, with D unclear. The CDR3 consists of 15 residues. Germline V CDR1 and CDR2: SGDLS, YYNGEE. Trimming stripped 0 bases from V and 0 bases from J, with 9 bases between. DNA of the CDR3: TGTGCCAGCAGCGTAGACCCCGGAACTAACTATGGCTACACCTTC. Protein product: CASSVDPGTNYGYTF.

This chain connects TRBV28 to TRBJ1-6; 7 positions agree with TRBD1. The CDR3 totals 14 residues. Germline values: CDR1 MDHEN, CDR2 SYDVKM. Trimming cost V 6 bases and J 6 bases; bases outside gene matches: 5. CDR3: CASSRDSANSPLHF. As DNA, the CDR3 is TGTGCCAGCAGCCGGGACAGCGCTAATTCACCCCTCCACTTT.

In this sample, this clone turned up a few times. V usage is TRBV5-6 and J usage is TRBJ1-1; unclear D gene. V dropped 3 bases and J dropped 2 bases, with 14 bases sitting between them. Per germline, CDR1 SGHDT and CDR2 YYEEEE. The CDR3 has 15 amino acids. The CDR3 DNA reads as TGTGCCAGCAGCTCTCGGACGGAATACAACACTGAAGCTTTCTTT. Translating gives CASSSRTEYNTEAFF.

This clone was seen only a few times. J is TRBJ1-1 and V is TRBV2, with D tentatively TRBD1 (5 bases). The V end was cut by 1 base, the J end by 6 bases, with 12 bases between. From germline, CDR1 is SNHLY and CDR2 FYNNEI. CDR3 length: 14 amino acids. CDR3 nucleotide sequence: TGTGCCAGCAGTGAAGATCAGTGGACACCTGAAGCTTTCTTT. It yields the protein CASSEDQWTPEAFF.